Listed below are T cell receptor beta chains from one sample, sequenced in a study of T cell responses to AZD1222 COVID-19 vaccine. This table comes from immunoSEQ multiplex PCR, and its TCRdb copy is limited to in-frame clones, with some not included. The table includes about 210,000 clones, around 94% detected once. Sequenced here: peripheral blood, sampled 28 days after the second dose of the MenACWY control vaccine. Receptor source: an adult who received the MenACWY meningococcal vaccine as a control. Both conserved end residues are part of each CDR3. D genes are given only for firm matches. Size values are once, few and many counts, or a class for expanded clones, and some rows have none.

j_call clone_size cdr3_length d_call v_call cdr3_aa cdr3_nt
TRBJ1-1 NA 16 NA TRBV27 CASSLFRSGMNTEAFF TGTGCCAGCAGTTTGTTCAGGTCGGGTATGAACACTGAAGCTTTCTTT
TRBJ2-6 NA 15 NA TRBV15 CATSGMNSGANVLTF TGTGCCACCAGCGGCATGAACTCTGGGGCCAACGTCCTGACTTTC
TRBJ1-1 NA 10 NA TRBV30 CAWSVNEAFF TGTGCCTGGAGTGTCAATGAAGCTTTCTTT
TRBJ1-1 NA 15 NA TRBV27 CASSLFGGVNTEAFF TGTGCCAGCAGTTTATTCGGGGGTGTGAACACTGAAGCTTTCTTT
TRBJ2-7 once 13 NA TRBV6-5 CASSPGRNYEQYF TGTGCCAGCAGCCCCGGAAGGAACTACGAGCAGTACTTC
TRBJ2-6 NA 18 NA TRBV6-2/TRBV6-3 CASSYLASPTGGANVLTF TGTGCCAGCAGTTACTTAGCCAGCCCAACGGGGGGGGCCAACGTCCTGACTTTC
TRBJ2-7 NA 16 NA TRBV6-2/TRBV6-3 CASSPGMRLPSYEQYF TGTGCCAGCAGCCCTGGTATGCGCCTTCCTTCCTACGAGCAGTACTTC
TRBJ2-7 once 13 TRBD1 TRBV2 CASSALQGYEQYF TGTGCCAGCAGTGCCCTACAGGGGTACGAGCAGTACTTC
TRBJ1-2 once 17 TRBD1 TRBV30 CAWRLGQLSAGYYGYTF TGTGCCTGGAGACTGGGACAGCTATCCGCTGGGTATTATGGCTACACCTTC
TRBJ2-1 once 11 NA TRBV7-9 CASSSTDEQFF TGTGCCAGCAGCTCGACAGATGAGCAGTTCTTC
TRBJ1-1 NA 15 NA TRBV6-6 CASSSRTAMNTEAFF TGTGCCAGCAGTTCGCGGACAGCGATGAACACTGAAGCTTTCTTT
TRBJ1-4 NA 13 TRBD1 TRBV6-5 CASEDRGNEKLFF TGTGCCAGCGAAGACAGGGGGAACGAAAAACTGTTTTTT
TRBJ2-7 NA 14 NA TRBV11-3 CASSQGPPSYEQYF TGTGCCAGCAGCCAGGGACCGCCCTCCTACGAGCAGTACTTC
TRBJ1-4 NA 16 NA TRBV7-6 CASSLEGALTNEKLFF TGTGCCAGCAGCTTAGAAGGGGCCCTAACTAATGAAAAACTGTTTTTT
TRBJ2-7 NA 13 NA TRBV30 CAWSIGEGYEQYF TGTGCCTGGAGTATTGGAGAAGGGTACGAGCAGTACTTC
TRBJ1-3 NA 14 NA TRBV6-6 CASTDVSSGNTIYF TGTGCCAGCACCGACGTGAGCTCTGGAAACACCATATATTTT
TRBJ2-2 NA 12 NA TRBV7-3 CASSYQTGELFF TGTGCCAGCAGTTACCAAACCGGGGAGCTGTTTTTT
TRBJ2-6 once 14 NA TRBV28 CATYSVSGANVLTF TGTGCCACCTACAGCGTCTCTGGGGCCAACGTCCTGACTTTC
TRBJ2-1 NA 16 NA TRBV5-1 CASSLLARQSYNEQFF TGCGCCAGCAGCTTGCTCGCGCGGCAGAGTTACAATGAGCAGTTCTTC
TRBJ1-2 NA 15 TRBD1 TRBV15 CATSRDRGQGGGYTF TGTGCCACCAGCAGAGATAGGGGGCAGGGGGGCGGCTACACCTTC
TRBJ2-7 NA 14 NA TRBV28 CASSLEGEADEQYF TGTGCCAGCAGTTTGGAGGGAGAGGCCGACGAGCAGTACTTC
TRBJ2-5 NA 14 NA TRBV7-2 CASSLENRQETQYF TGTGCCAGCAGCTTGGAGAACCGCCAAGAGACCCAGTACTTC
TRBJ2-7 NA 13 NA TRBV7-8 CASSPSTSDEQYF TGTGCCAGCAGCCCCTCGACTTCGGATGAGCAGTACTTC
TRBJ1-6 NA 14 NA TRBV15 CATGLVTGNSPLHF TGTGCCACCGGCCTGGTGACGGGAAATTCACCCCTCCACTTT
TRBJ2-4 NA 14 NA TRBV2 CASTTDFYKNIQYF TGTGCCAGCACTACGGACTTTTACAAAAACATTCAGTACTTC
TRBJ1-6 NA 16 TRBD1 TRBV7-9 CASSFPQGKRGSPLHF TGTGCCAGCAGCTTCCCACAGGGGAAAAGGGGGTCACCCCTCCACTTT
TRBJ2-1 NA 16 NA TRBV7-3 CASSSSWGSSYNEQFF TGTGCCAGCAGCTCGAGTTGGGGGAGCTCCTACAATGAGCAGTTCTTC
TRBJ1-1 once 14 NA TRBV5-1 CASSTGTENTEAFF TGCGCCAGCAGCACCGGGACGGAGAACACTGAAGCTTTCTTT
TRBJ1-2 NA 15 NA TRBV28 CASSPAGRTFYGYTF TGTGCCAGCAGCCCCGCGGGACGAACCTTTTATGGCTACACCTTC
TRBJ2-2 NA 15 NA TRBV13 CASSLTFLNTGELFF TGTGCCAGCAGCTTAACCTTCCTAAACACCGGGGAGCTGTTTTTT
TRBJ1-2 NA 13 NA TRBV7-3 CASSPGQGYGYTF TGTGCCAGCAGCCCAGGCCAGGGCTATGGCTACACCTTC
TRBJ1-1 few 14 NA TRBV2 CASRRDRLNTEAFF TGTGCCAGCAGGCGCGACAGGCTGAACACTGAAGCTTTCTTT
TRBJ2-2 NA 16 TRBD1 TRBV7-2 CASSNNRGQNTGELFF TGTGCCAGCAGCAACAACAGGGGACAAAACACCGGGGAGCTGTTTTTT
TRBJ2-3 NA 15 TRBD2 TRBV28 CASSLSGGGTDTQYF TGTGCCAGCAGTTTAAGCGGGGGCGGAACAGATACGCAGTATTTT
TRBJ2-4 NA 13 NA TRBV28 CASRGGGRNIQYF TGTGCCAGCAGGGGTGGAGGGAGAAACATTCAGTACTTC
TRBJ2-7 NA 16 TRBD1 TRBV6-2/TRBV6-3 CASSYGTGWASYEQYF TGTGCCAGCAGTTACGGGACAGGGTGGGCTTCCTACGAGCAGTACTTC
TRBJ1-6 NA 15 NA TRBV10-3 CAISESRLFDSPLHF TGTGCCATCAGTGAATCTCGACTTTTCGATTCACCCCTCCACTTT
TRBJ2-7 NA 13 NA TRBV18 CASSAGSGGEQYF TGTGCCAGCTCTGCAGGTTCTGGGGGCGAGCAGTACTTC
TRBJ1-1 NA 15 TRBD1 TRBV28 CASSPGQAMYTEAFF TGTGCCAGCAGCCCTGGACAGGCTATGTACACTGAAGCTTTCTTT
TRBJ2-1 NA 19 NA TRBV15 CATSREKSGLQVPYNEQFF TGTGCCACCAGCAGAGAAAAATCGGGACTTCAGGTCCCCTACAATGAGCAGTTCTTC
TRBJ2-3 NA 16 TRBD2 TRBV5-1 CASKPTAGGPTDTQYF TGCGCCAGCAAACCCACCGCGGGAGGGCCTACAGATACGCAGTATTTT
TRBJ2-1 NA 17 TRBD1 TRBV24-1 CATSETMGQGVGNEQFF TGTGCCACCAGTGAGACCATGGGACAGGGGGTGGGTAATGAGCAGTTCTTC